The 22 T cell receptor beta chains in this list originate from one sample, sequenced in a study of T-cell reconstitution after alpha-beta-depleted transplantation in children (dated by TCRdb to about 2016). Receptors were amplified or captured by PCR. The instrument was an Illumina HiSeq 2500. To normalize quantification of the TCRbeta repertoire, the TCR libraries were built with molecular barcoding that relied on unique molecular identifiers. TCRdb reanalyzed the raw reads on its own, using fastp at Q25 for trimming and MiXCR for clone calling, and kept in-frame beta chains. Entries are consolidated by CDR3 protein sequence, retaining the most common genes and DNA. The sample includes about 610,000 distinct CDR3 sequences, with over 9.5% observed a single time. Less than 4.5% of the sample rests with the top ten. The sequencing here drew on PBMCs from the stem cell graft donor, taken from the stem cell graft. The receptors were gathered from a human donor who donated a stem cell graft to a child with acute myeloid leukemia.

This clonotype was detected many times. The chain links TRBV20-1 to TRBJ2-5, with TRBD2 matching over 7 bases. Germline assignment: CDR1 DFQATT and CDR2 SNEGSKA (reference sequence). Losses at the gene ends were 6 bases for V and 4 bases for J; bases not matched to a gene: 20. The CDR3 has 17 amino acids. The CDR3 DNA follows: TGCAGTGCCCAGGACCCGACCCGACTGGGACTACCAGAGACCCAGTACTTC. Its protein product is CSAQDPTRLGLPETQYF.

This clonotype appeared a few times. DNA of the CDR3: TGCAGCTTTTTGGCGGATAGCGTGGTTAATCCAGATACGCAGTATTTT. This translates into CSFLADSVVNPDTQYF. The J gene is TRBJ2-3, the V gene TRBV29-1; weak D call: TRBD2 (5 bases). The CDR3 spans 16 residues. Looked up from germline, CDR1 is SQVTM and CDR2 is ANQGSEA. The V end was cut by 8 bases, the J end by 4 bases, with 25 bases between.

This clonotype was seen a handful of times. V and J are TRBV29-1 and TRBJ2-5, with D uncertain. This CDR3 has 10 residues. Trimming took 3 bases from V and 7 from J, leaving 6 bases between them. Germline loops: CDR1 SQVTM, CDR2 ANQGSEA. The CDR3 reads CSVEVVTQYF. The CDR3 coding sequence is TGCAGCGTTGAGGTTGTGACCCAGTACTTC.

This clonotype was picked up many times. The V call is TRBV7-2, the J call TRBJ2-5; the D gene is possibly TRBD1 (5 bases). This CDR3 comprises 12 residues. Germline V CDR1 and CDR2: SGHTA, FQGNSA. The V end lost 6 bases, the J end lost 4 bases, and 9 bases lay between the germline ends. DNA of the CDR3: TGTGCCAGCAGTTTAAGGGGAGAGACCCAGTACTTC. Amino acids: CASSLRGETQYF.

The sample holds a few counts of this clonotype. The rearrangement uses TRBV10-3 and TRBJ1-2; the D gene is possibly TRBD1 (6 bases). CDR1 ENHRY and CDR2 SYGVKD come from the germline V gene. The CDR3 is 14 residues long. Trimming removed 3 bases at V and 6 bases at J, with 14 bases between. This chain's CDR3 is CAISEKTQGHGYTF. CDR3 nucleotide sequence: TGTGCCATCAGTGAAAAGACACAGGGTCATGGCTACACCTTC.

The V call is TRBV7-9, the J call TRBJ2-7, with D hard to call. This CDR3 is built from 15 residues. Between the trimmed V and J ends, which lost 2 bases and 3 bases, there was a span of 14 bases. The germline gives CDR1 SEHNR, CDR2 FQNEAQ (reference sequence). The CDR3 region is CASSLMVGLLYEQYF. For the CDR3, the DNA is TGTGCCAGCAGCTTAATGGTCGGGCTTCTCTACGAGCAGTACTTC.

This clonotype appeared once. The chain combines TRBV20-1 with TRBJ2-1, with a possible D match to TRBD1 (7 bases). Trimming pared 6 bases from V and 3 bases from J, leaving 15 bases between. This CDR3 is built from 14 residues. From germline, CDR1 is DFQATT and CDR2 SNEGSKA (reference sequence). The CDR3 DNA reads TGCAGTGCCCCGGGGCAGGGGGGCTACAATGAGCAGTTCTTC. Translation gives CSAPGQGGYNEQFF.

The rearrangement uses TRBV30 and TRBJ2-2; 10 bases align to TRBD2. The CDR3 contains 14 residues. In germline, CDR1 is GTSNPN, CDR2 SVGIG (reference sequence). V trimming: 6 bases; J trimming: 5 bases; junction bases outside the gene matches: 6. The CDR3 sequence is CACRSGRGTGELFF. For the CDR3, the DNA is TGTGCCTGTCGCAGCGGGAGGGGGACCGGGGAGCTGTTTTTT. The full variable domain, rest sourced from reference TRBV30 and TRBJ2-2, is SQTIHQWPATLVQPVGSPLSLECTVEGTSNPNLYWYRQAAGRGLQLLFYSVGIGQISSEVPQNLSASRPQDRQFILSSKKLLLSDSGFYLCACRSGRGTGELFFGEGSRLTVL.

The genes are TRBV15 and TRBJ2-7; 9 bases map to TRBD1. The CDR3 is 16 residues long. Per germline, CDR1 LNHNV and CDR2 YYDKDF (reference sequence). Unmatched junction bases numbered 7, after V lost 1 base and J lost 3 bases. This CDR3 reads CATSRGGTGINYEQYF. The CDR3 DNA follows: TGTGCCACCAGCAGAGGAGGGACAGGGATTAACTACGAGCAGTACTTC.

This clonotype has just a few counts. In DNA, the CDR3 is TGTGCCAGCTCAAACAGGGATCAGCCCCAGCATTTT. Its protein product is CASSNRDQPQHF. The J gene is TRBJ1-5, the V gene TRBV18, with a weak D call TRBD1 (6 bases). This CDR3 is 12 amino acids long. With 5 bases removed from V and 5 bases from J, the gap between germline ends came to 7 bases. Germline values: CDR1 KGHSH, CDR2 LQKENI. The full variable domain, completed using reference TRBV18 and TRBJ1-5, is NAGVMQNPRHLVRRRGQEARLRCSPMKGHSHVYWYRQLPEEGLKFMVYLQKENIIDESGMPKERFSAEFPKEGPSILRIQQVVRGDSAAYFCASSNRDQPQHFGDGTRLSIL.

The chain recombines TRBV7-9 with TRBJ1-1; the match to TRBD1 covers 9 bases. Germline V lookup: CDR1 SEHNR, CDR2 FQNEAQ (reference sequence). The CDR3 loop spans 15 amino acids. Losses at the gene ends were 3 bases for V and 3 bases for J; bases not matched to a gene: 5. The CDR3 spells CASSFPTGGYTEAFF. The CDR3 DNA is TGTGCCAGCAGCTTCCCCACAGGGGGCTACACTGAAGCTTTCTTT.

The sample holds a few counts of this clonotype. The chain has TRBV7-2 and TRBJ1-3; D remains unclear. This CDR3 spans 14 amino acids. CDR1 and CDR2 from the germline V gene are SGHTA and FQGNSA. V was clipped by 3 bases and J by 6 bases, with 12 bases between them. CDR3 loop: CASSLVRVENTIYF. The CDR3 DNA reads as TGTGCCAGCAGCTTGGTGAGGGTAGAAAACACCATATATTTT.

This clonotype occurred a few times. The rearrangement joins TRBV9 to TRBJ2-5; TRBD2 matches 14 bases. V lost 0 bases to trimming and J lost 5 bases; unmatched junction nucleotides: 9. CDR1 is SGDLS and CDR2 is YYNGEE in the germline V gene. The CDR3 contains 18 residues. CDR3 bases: TGTGCCAGCAGCGTAGGGACTAGCGGGAGGCGGATCGGTGAGACCCAGTACTTC. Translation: CASSVGTSGRRIGETQYF.

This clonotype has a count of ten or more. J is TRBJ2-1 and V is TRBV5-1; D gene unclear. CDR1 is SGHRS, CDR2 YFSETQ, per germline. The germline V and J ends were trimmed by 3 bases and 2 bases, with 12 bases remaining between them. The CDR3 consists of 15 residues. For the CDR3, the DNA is TGCGCCAGCAGCTGGCCCCTAGGCCCCTACAATGAGCAGTTCTTC. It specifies CASSWPLGPYNEQFF. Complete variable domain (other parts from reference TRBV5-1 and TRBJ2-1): KAGVTQTPRYLIKTRGQQVTLSCSPISGHRSVSWYQQTPGQGLQFLFEYFSETQRNKGNFPGRFSGRQFSNSRSEMNVSTLELGDSALYLCASSWPLGPYNEQFFGPGTRLTVL.

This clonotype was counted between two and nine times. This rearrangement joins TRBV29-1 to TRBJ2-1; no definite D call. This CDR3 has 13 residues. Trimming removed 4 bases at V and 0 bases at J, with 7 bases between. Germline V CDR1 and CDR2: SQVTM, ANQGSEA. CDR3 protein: CSVAQSSYNEQFF. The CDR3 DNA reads TGCAGCGTTGCACAGAGCTCCTACAATGAGCAGTTCTTC.

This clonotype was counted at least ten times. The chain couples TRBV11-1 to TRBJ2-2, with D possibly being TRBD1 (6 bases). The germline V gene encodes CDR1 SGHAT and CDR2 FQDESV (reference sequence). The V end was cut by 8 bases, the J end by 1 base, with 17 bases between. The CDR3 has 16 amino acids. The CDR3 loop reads CASSEGRTVNTGELFF. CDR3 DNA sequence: TGTGCCAGCTCTGAGGGGCGGACAGTGAACACCGGGGAGCTGTTTTTT.

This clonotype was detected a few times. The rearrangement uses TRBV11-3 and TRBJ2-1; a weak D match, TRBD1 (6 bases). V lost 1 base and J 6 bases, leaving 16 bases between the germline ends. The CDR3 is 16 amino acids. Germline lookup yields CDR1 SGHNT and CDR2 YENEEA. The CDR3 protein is CASSLGGRSQGNEQFF. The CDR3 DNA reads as TGTGCCAGCAGCTTAGGGGGGCGGTCTCAGGGCAATGAGCAGTTCTTC.

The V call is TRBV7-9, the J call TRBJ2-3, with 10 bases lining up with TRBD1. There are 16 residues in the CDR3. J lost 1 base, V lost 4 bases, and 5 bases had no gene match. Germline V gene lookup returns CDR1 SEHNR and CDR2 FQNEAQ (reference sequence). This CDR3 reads CASSSDRGVGTDTQYF. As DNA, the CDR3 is TGTGCCAGCAGCTCGGACAGGGGGGTCGGCACAGATACGCAGTATTTT.

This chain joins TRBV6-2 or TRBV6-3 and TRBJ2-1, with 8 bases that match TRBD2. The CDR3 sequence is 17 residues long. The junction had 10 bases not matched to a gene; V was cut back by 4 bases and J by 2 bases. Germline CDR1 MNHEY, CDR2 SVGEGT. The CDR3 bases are TGTGCCAGCAGTTCCGCAACCAGCGGGAGAGCCTACAATGAGCAGTTCTTC. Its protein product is CASSSATSGRAYNEQFF.

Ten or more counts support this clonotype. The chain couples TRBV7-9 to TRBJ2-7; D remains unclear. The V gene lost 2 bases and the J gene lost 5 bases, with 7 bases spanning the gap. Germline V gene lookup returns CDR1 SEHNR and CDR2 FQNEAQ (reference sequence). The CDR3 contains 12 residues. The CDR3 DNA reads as TGTGCCAGCAGCTTAAGATCTGACGAGCAGTACTTC. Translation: CASSLRSDEQYF.

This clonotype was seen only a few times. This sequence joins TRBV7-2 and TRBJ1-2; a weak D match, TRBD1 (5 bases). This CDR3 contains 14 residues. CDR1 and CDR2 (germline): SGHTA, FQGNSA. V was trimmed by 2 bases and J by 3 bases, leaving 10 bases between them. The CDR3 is CASSLSRADYGYTF. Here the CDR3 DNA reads TGTGCCAGCAGCTTAAGCAGGGCGGACTATGGCTACACCTTC.

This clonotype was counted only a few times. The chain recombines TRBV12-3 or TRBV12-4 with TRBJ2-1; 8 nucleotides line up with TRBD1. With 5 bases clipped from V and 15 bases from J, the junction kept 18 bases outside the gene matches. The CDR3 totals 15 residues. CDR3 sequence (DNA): TGTGCCAGCAGTCCAACACCTGGGACAGGAGGGAAGCGGTTCTTC. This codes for CASSPTPGTGGKRFF.